The clone carrying this T cell receptor beta chain was seen only once. The data were taken from a study of technical replicates of blood from several donors. After removal of 7 bases from V and 3 bases from J, the junction contained 9 bases not matched to a gene. This CDR3 spans 16 amino acids. Germline V gives CDR1 MDHEN, CDR2 SYDVKM. TCRdb's table, derived via immunoSEQ multiplex PCR, lists solely in-frame clones and lacks some. The sample holds 75,000 to 95,000 clones, about nine tenths seen once. The chain carries TRBV28 and TRBJ1-5; 10 bases line up with TRBD1. The source material was T cells isolated from PBMCs. The receptor was derived from a human donor in good health. This CDR3 is CASTRDRGFVNQPQHF. The CDR3 DNA follows: TGTGCCAGCACCAGGGACAGGGGTTTTGTCAATCAGCCCCAGCATTTT.